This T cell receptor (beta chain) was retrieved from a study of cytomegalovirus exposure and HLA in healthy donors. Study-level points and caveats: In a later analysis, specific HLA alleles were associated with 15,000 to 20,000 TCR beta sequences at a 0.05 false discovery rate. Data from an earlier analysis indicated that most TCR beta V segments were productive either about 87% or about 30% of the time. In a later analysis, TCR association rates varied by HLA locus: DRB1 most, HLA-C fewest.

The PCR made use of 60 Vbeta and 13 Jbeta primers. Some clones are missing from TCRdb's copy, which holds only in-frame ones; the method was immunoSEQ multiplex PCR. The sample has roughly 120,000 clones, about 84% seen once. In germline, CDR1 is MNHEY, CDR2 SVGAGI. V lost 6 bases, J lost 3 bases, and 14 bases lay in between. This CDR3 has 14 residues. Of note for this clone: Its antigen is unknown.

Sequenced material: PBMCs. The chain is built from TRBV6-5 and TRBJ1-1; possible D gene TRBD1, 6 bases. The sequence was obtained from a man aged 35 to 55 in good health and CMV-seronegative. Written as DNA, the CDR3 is TGTGCCAGCAGGGGTAACAGGGATTACACTGAAGCTTTCTTT. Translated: CASRGNRDYTEAFF.